This T cell receptor (beta chain) was profiled in a study of cytotoxic CD8 clonotypes in ibrutinib-treated CLL. Library input was approximately 2.1 micrograms of DNA from cryopreserved PBMCs. The CDR3 has 14 amino acids. After removal of 1 base from V and 5 bases from J, the junction contained 0 bases not matched to a gene. Germline V gene sequence: CDR1 SGHVS, CDR2 FNYEAQ. Clones were read by immunoSEQ multiplex PCR, and TCRdb kept only the in-frame ones, dropping some. The table lists about 120,000 clones, 80% to 90% of them singletons. This chain connects TRBV7-6 to TRBJ2-2; 8 bases are shared with TRBD2. This clonotype originated in a human donor with chronic lymphocytic leukemia. The sample was PBMCs, taken after 24 months of ibrutinib treatment. The CDR3 DNA is TGTGCCAGCAGCTTAGGCGGGGGGACCGGGGAGCTGTTTTTT. Protein product: CASSLGGGTGELFF.